This entry describes one TCR beta chain. Its antigen is undetermined. This entry comes from a study of T-cell reconstitution after alpha-beta-depleted transplantation in children. Study-wide findings and caveats: T cells produced anew were the main source of T-cell counts and diversity one year after transplant. The study traced high day-60 TCRbeta diversity in some patients to surviving recipient T cells and thymic progenitors. Where alpha-beta T cells came from about two months after transplant was reportedly several hundred expanded graft clones.

Unique molecular identifiers were incorporated during preparation of the TCRbeta library. Each CDR3 protein gets one entry after TCRdb re-called the PCR reads with MiXCR. The profile covers about 200,000 distinct CDR3 sequences, with roughly 7% appearing a single time and just over 5.5% taken by the ten largest. The CDR3 has 13 residues. In germline, CDR1 is MNHEY, CDR2 SVGEGT. V was trimmed by 2 bases and J by 6 bases, leaving 10 bases between them. The sequenced sample was PBMCs, obtained before TCRalphabeta/CD19-depleted stem cell transplant. The sequence derives from a boy aged 2 to 10 with acute lymphoblastic leukemia, due to receive a stem cell transplant. The J gene is TRBJ1-2, the V gene TRBV6-2 or TRBV6-3, with D tentatively TRBD1 (6 bases). Written as DNA, the CDR3 is TGTGCCAGCAGTTACATAGGGGGAGATGGCTACACCTTC. Its translation: CASSYIGGDGYTF.